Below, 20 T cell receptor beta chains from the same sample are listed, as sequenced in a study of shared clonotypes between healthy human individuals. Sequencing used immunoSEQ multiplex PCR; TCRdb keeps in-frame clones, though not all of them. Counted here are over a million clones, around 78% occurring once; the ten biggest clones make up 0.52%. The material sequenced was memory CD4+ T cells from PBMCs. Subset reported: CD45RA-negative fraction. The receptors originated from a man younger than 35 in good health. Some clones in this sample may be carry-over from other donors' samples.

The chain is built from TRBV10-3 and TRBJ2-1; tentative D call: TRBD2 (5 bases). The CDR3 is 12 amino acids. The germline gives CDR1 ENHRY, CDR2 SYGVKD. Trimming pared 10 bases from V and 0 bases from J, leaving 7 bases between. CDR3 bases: TGTGCCACGGGGTCCTCCTACAATGAGCAGTTCTTC. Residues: CATGSSYNEQFF.

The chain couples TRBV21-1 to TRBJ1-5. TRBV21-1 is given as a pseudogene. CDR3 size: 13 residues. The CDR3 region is CASRGMGRQPQHF. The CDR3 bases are TGTGCCAGCAGGGGGATGGGGAGACAGCCCCAGCATTTT.

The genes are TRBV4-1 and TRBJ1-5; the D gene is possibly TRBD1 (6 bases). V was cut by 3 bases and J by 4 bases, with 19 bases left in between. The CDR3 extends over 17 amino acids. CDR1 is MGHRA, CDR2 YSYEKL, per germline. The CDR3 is CASSQRGTGSGNQPQHF. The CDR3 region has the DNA TGCGCCAGCAGCCAGAGGGGAACAGGGTCGGGAAATCAGCCCCAGCATTTT.

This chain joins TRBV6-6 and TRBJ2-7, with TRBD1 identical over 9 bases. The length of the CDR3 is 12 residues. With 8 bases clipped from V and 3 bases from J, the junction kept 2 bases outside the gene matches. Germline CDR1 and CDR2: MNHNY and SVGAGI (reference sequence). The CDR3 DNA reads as TGTGCCAGCGGGGACAGGGACTACGAGCAGTACTTC. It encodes CASGDRDYEQYF.

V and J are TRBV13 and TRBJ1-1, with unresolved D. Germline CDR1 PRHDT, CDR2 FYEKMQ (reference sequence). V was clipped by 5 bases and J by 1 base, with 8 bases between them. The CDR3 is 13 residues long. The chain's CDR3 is CASSPDPNTEAFF. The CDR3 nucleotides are TGTGCCAGCAGCCCTGACCCGAACACTGAAGCTTTCTTT.

The CDR3 is CASSAQETQYF. CDR3 DNA sequence: TGTGCCAGCAGTGCGCAAGAGACCCAGTACTTC. This chain joins TRBV25-1 and TRBJ2-5; no clear D. Germline CDR1 and CDR2: MGHDK and SYGVNS. CDR3 length: 11 residues. V dropped 4 bases and J dropped 2 bases, with 2 bases sitting between them.

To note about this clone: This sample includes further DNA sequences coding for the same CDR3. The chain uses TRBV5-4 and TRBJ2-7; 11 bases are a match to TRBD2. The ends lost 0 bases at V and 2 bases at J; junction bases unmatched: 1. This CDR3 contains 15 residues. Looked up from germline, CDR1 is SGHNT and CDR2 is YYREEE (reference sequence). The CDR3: CASSLGLAGTYEQYF. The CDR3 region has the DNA TGTGCCAGCAGCTTGGGACTAGCGGGGACCTACGAGCAGTACTTC. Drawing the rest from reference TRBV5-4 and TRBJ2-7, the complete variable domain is ETGVTQSPTHLIKTRGQQVTLRCSSQSGHNTVSWYQQALGQGPQFIFQYYREEENGRGNFPPRFSGLQFPNYSSELNVNALELDDSALYLCASSLGLAGTYEQYFGPGTRLTVT.

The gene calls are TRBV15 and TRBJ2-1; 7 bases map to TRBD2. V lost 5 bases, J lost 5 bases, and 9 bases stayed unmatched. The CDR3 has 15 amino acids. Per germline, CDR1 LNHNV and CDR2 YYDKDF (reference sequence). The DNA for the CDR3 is TGTGCCACCAGCCTTGGACTAGAGGGCCACAATGAGCAGTTCTTC. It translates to CATSLGLEGHNEQFF.

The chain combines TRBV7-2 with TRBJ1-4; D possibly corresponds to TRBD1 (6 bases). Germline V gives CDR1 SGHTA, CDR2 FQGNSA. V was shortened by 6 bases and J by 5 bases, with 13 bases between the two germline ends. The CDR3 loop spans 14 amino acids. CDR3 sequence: CASRRGGSNEKLFF. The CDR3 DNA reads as TGTGCCAGCAGGCGAGGGGGGTCAAATGAAAAACTGTTTTTT.

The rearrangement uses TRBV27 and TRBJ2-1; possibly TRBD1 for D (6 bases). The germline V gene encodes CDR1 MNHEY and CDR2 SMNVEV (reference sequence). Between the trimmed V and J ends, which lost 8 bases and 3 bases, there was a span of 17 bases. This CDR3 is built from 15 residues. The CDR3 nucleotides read TGTGCCAGCTCCCCGGACAGCTTGAACTACAATGAGCAGTTCTTC. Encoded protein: CASSPDSLNYNEQFF.

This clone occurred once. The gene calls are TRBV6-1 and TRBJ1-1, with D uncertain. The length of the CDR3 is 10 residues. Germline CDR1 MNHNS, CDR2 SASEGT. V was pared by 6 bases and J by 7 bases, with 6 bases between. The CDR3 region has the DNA TGTGCCAGCAGGGTACTTGAAGCTTTCTTT. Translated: CASRVLEAFF.

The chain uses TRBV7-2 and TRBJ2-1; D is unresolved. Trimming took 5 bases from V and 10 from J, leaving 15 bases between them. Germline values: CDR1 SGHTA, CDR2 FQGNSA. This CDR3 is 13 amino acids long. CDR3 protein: CASSGPEDLEQFF. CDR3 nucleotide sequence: TGTGCCAGCAGCGGACCTGAGGACCTCGAGCAGTTCTTC.

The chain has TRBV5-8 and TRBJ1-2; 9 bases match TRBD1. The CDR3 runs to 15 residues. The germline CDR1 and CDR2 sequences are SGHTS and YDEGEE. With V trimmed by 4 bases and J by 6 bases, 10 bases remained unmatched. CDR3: CASSRRDRARHGYTF. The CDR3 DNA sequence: TGTGCCAGCAGCCGCAGGGACAGGGCACGGCATGGCTACACCTTC.

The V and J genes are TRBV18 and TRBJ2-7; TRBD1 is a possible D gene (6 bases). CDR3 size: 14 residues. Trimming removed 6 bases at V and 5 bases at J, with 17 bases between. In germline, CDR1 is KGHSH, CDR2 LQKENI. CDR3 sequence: CASSPMDSSNEQYF. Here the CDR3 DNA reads TGTGCCAGCTCCCCCATGGACAGCTCTAACGAGCAGTACTTC.

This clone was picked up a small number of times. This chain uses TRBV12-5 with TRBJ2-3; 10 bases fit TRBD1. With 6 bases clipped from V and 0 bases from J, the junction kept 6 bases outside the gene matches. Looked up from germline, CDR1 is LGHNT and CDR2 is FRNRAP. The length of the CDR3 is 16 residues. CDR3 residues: CASGSGTGVSTDTQYF. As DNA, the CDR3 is TGTGCTAGTGGCTCCGGGACAGGGGTCAGCACAGATACGCAGTATTTT. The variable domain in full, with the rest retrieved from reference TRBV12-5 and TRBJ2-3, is DARVTQTPRHKVTEMGQEVTMRCQPILGHNTVFWYRQTMMQGLELLAYFRNRAPLDDSGMPKDRFSAEMPDATLATLKIQPSEPRDSAVYFCASGSGTGVSTDTQYFGPGTRLTVL.

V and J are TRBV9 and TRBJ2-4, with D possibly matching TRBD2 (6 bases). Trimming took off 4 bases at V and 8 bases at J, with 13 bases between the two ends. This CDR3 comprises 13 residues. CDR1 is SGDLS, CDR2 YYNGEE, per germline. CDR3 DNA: TGTGCCAGCAGCCCCCTGGGGGGTTACATTCAGTACTTC. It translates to CASSPLGGYIQYF.

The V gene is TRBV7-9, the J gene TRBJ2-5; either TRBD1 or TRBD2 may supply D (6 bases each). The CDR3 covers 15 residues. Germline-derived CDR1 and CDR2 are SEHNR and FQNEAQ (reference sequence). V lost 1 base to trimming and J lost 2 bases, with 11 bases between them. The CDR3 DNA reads TGTGCCAGCAGCTTAGGGGGGGACATACAAGAGACCCAGTACTTC. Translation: CASSLGGDIQETQYF.

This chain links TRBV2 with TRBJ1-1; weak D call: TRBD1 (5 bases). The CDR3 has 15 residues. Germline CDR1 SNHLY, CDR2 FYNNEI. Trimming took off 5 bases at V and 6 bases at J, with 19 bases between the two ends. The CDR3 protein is CASSRLAGPASEAFF. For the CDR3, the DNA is TGTGCCAGCAGTCGCCTCGCGGGGCCCGCCTCTGAAGCTTTCTTT.

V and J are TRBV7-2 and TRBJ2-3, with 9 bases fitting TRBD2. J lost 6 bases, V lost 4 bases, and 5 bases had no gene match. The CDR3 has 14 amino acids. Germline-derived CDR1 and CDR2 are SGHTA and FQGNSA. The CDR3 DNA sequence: TGTGCCAGCAGCTCGCGGACTAGCGTCGATACGCAGTATTTT. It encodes CASSSRTSVDTQYF.

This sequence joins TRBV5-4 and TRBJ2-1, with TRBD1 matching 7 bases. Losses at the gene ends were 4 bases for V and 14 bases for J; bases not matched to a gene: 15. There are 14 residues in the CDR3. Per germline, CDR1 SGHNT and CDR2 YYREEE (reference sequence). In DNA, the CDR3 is TGTGCCAGCAGCGGAGAAGGGAGTGACAGGGTCAAGTTCTTC. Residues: CASSGEGSDRVKFF.